What follows are 16 T cell receptor beta chains derived from one specimen sequenced in a study of blood T cell repertoires in COVID-19. This table comes from immunoSEQ multiplex PCR, and its TCRdb copy is limited to in-frame clones, with some not included. Of 300,000 to 350,000 clones detected, roughly 90% appear once; the ten largest clones hold under 3%. The source material was peripheral blood. These receptors were obtained from a woman aged 25 to 39 with COVID-19, enrolled during active disease.

This chain uses TRBV25-1 with TRBJ2-7; D is ambiguous. V was cut by 5 bases and J by 2 bases, with 13 bases left in between. The CDR3 loop spans 14 amino acids. CDR1 and CDR2 (germline): MGHDK, SYGVNS. The CDR3 protein is CASSSASAPYEQYF. The CDR3 nucleotides read TGTGCCAGCAGTTCCGCCAGCGCCCCCTACGAGCAGTACTTC.

The V call is TRBV28, the J call TRBJ1-2, with 7 bases that match TRBD1. Germline V lookup: CDR1 MDHEN, CDR2 SYDVKM. J was trimmed by 4 bases and V by 3 bases; bases with no gene match: 8. This CDR3 contains 15 residues. CDR3 protein: CASSFTTGVGYGYTF. The DNA for the CDR3 is TGTGCCAGCAGTTTTACCACAGGGGTGGGCTATGGCTACACCTTC.

CDR3 sequence reads: CASSAGTANNEQFF. The CDR3 nucleotides read TGTGCCAGCAGCGCCGGGACAGCAAACAATGAGCAGTTCTTC. The chain carries TRBV9 and TRBJ2-1, with 7 bases identical to TRBD1. Germline CDR1 is SGDLS and CDR2 is YYNGEE. V shed 3 bases, J shed 5 bases, and the junction held 5 bases outside the gene matches. This CDR3 comprises 14 residues.

This clone was found once. The CDR3 here is CASSPTDDGTSGSSYNEQFF. The CDR3 nucleotides read TGTGCCAGCTCACCAACTGACGATGGGACTAGCGGGAGCTCCTACAATGAGCAGTTCTTC. This chain joins TRBV18 and TRBJ2-1, with 14 positions matching TRBD2. The CDR3 runs to 20 residues. Germline loops: CDR1 KGHSH, CDR2 LQKENI. V was pared by 2 bases and J by 0 bases, with 9 bases of the junction left unmatched.

The chain employs TRBV28 and TRBJ2-7, with TRBD1 as a possible D gene (6 bases). The CDR3 has 14 residues. V shed 8 bases and J shed 2 bases, with 16 bases lying between them. Germline V gives CDR1 MDHEN, CDR2 SYDVKM. CDR3 DNA sequence: TGTGCCAGCCACAGGGCAGATACCACCTACGAGCAGTACTTC. As protein: CASHRADTTYEQYF.

The genes are TRBV27 and TRBJ1-1; 7 bases agree with TRBD1. The CDR3 runs 13 residues. After removal of 7 bases from V and 4 bases from J, the junction contained 6 bases not matched to a gene. The germline V gene encodes CDR1 MNHEY and CDR2 SMNVEV (reference sequence). The CDR3 nucleotides are TGTGCCAGCAATAGGGGGCTAGGCACTGAAGCTTTCTTT. Translated, it gives CASNRGLGTEAFF.

V usage is TRBV27 and J usage is TRBJ1-5, with D unclear. This CDR3 region has 15 residues. CDR1 and CDR2 from the germline V gene are MNHEY and SMNVEV (reference sequence). V lost 4 bases and J 2 bases, leaving 12 bases between the germline ends. CDR3 DNA: TGTGCCAGCAGTTCAGTAGACAACGGCAATCAGCCCCAGCATTTT. Its translation is CASSSVDNGNQPQHF.

The rearrangement joins TRBV20-1 to TRBJ1-4, with TRBD1 matching over 10 bases. This CDR3 region has 16 residues. V was clipped by 3 bases and J by 4 bases; unmatched bases: 8. Germline V gives CDR1 DFQATT, CDR2 SNEGSKA (reference sequence). CDR3 sequence (DNA): TGCAGTGCTAGTTGGGACAGGGGAGCAATTAATGAAAAACTGTTTTTT. Encoded protein: CSASWDRGAINEKLFF.

This chain joins TRBV20-1 and TRBJ1-4; D may be TRBD1 (6 bases). The CDR3 loop spans 11 amino acids. The ends were cut back, 4 bases at V and 7 bases at J, with 7 bases in the middle. Germline CDR1 and CDR2: DFQATT and SNEGSKA (reference sequence). The DNA of the CDR3 is TGCAGTGCTATCAGGGGTGAAAAACTGTTTTTT. Its protein is CSAIRGEKLFF.

The V and J genes are TRBV11-2 and TRBJ1-4; 11 bases line up with TRBD1. Looked up from germline, CDR1 is SGHAT and CDR2 is FQNNGV. The CDR3 sequence is 17 residues long. V trimming: 4 bases; J trimming: 3 bases; junction bases outside the gene matches: 7. This CDR3 is CASSSEDRGLSNEKLFF. DNA for the CDR3: TGTGCCAGCAGCTCCGAGGACAGGGGGCTTTCTAATGAAAAACTGTTTTTT.

This sequence joins TRBV5-1 and TRBJ2-1; 12 bases map to TRBD1. The CDR3 is made up of 15 amino acids. V lost 2 bases to trimming and J lost 8 bases; unmatched junction nucleotides: 5. Germline V lookup: CDR1 SGHRS, CDR2 YFSETQ. For the CDR3, the DNA is TGCGCCAGCAGCTTAGAGGGACAGGGGGCGGATGAGCAGTTCTTC. Protein sequence: CASSLEGQGADEQFF.

The chain uses TRBV19 and TRBJ2-7; 7 positions match TRBD1. Germline V lookup: CDR1 LNHDA, CDR2 SQIVND (reference sequence). After removal of 5 bases from V and 4 bases from J, the junction contained 14 bases not matched to a gene. The CDR3 is made up of 16 amino acids. The CDR3 coding sequence is TGTGCCAGTAGTTCCGAGGGGACAGCGACGGGTTACGAGCAGTACTTC. Its protein is CASSSEGTATGYEQYF.

Notes on this clone: The sample has other DNA sequences that encode this CDR3 too. V usage is TRBV2 and J usage is TRBJ1-2, with D perhaps TRBD1 (5 bases). Germline values: CDR1 SNHLY, CDR2 FYNNEI. The length of the CDR3 is 13 residues. V was pared by 5 bases and J by 2 bases, with 9 bases between. The CDR3 DNA follows: TGTGCCAGCAGTACACAGGTGAACTATGGCTACACCTTC. It yields the protein CASSTQVNYGYTF.

This sequence joins TRBV5-1 and TRBJ1-4; 8 nucleotides match TRBD1. The CDR3 consists of 16 residues. Germline CDR1 and CDR2: SGHRS and YFSETQ. The trim removed 0 bases at V and 8 bases at J, leaving 9 bases unmatched. CDR3: CASSLAGTGTWEKLFF. The CDR3 DNA sequence: TGCGCCAGCAGCTTGGCCGGGACAGGCACGTGGGAAAAACTGTTTTTT.

This chain joins TRBV5-1 and TRBJ2-1; D is ambiguous. Germline lookup yields CDR1 SGHRS and CDR2 YFSETQ. The ends were cut back, 0 bases at V and 7 bases at J, with 17 bases in the middle. CDR3 size: 16 residues. CDR3 protein: CASSLGSLRWVNEQFF. CDR3 DNA sequence: TGCGCCAGCAGCTTGGGGAGCCTAAGGTGGGTTAATGAGCAGTTCTTC.

This chain links TRBV7-8 with TRBJ1-5, with D possibly matching TRBD1 (6 bases). CDR1 SGHVS and CDR2 FQNEAQ come from the germline V gene. The V end lost 5 bases, the J end lost 2 bases, and 16 bases lay between the germline ends. This CDR3 has 16 amino acids. CDR3 DNA: TGTGCCAGCAGCCCACTGGGGCCAGGGGGCAATCAGCCCCAGCATTTT. Its translation is CASSPLGPGGNQPQHF.